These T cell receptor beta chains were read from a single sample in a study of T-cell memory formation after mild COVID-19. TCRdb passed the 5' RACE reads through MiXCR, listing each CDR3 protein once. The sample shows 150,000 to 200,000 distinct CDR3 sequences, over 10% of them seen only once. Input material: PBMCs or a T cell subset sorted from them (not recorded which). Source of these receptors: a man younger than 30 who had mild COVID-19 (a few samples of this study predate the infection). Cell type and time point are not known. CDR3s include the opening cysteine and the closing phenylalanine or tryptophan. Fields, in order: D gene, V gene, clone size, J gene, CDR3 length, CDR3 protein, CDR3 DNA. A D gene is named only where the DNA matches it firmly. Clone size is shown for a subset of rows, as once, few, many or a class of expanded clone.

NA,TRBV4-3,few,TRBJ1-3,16,CASSQGGRGSGNTIYF,TGCGCCAGCAGCCAAGGGGGAAGGGGCTCTGGAAACACCATATATTTT
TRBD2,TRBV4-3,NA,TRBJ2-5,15,CASSQTSGGAETQYF,TGCGCCAGCAGCCAAACTAGCGGGGGGGCCGAGACCCAGTACTTC
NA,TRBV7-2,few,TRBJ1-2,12,CASSLNVRTYTF,TGTGCCAGCAGCTTAAACGTTCGGACTTACACCTTC
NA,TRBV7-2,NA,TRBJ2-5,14,CASSPAGRAETQYF,TGTGCCAGCAGCCCGGCTGGCAGGGCGGAGACCCAGTACTTC
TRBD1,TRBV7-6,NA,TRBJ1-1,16,CASSFSQGHMNTEAFF,TGTGCCAGCAGTTTTTCACAGGGGCACATGAACACTGAAGCTTTCTTT
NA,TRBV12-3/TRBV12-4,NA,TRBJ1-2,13,CASSFGLSYGYTF,TGTGCCAGCAGTTTCGGTCTGAGCTATGGCTACACCTTC
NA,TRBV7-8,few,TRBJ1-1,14,CASSPRPLNTEAFF,TGTGCCAGCAGTCCCCGGCCCTTGAACACTGAAGCTTTCTTT
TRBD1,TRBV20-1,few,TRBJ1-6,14,CSARENRGNSPLHF,TGCAGTGCCCGGGAGAACAGGGGAAATTCACCCCTCCACTTT
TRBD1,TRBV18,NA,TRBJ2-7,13,CASSQGARYEQYF,TGTGCCAGCTCACAGGGGGCGCGGTACGAGCAGTACTTC
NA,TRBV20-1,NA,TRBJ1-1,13,CSAREGVPTEAFF,TGCAGTGCTAGAGAGGGGGTACCCACTGAAGCTTTCTTT
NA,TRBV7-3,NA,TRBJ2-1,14,CASSEDYTYNEQFF,TGTGCCAGCAGCGAGGACTACACCTACAATGAGCAGTTCTTC
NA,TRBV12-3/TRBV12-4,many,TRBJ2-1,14,CASSTFVMNNEQFF,TGTGCCAGCAGTACGTTTGTGATGAACAATGAGCAGTTCTTC
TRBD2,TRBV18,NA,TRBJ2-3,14,CASSPTSEADTQYF,TGTGCCAGCTCACCGACTAGCGAGGCAGATACGCAGTATTTT
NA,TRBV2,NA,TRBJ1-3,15,CASRRRQFSGNTIYF,TGTGCCAGCAGGCGCCGACAGTTCTCTGGAAACACCATATATTTT
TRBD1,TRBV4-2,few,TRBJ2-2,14,CASSLTGVSGELFF,TGTGCCAGCAGCCTTACAGGGGTCTCCGGGGAGCTGTTTTTT
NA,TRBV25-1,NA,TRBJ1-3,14,CASSHRTAGNTIYF,TGTGCCAGCAGCCACCGGACGGCTGGAAACACCATATATTTT
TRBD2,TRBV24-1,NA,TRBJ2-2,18,CATSSASGENGGTGELFF,TGTGCCACCAGTTCGGCTAGCGGGGAGAATGGAGGCACCGGGGAGCTGTTTTTT
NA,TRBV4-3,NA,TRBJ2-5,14,CASSQALAPETQYF,TGCGCCAGCAGCCAAGCTCTAGCCCCAGAGACCCAGTACTTC
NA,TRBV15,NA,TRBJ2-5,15,CATSRDRGSGETQYF,TGTGCCACCAGCAGAGACAGGGGTTCTGGAGAGACCCAGTACTTC
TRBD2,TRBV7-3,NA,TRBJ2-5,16,CASSLGGLAGTETQYF,TGTGCCAGCAGCTTGGGGGGACTAGCGGGGACGGAGACCCAGTACTTC
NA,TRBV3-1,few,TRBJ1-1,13,CASSQDQGEGAFF,TGTGCCAGCAGCCAGGACCAGGGAGAGGGTGCTTTCTTT
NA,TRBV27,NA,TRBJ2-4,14,CASSPIFAKNIQYF,TGTGCCAGCTCTCCAATCTTTGCCAAAAACATTCAGTACTTC
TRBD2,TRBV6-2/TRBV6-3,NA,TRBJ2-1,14,CASTLAGGYNEQFF,TGTGCCAGCACCTTAGCGGGGGGTTACAATGAGCAGTTCTTC
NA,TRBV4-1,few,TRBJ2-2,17,CASSQGWGQGYTGELFF,TGCGCCAGCAGCCAAGGATGGGGTCAGGGATACACCGGGGAGCTGTTTTTT
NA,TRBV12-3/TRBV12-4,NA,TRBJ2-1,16,CASTERGVGSHNEQFF,TGTGCCAGCACCGAACGTGGGGTAGGATCCCACAATGAGCAGTTCTTC
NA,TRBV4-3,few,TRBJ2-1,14,CASSQEPKSDEQFF,TGCGCCAGCAGCCAAGAACCAAAGTCGGATGAGCAGTTCTTC
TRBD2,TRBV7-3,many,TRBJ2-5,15,CASSLQRGGQETQYF,TGTGCCAGCAGCTTACAGCGGGGGGGACAAGAGACCCAGTACTTC
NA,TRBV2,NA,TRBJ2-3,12,CASSGLTDTQYF,TGTGCCAGCAGTGGCCTCACAGATACGCAGTATTTT
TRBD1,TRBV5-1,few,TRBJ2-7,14,CASSLGRGPYEQYF,TGCGCCAGCAGCTTGGGCAGGGGGCCCTACGAGCAGTACTTC